The next 16 T cell receptor beta chains were all read from a single sample in a study of Ad26.COV2.S vaccination and SARS-CoV-2 variants. Described treatment: over 15 received Ad26.COV2.S at low or high dose, single or two shots; roughly 5 received placebo; per-sample allocation not given. All samples were drawn on day 63, counting from the first vaccine or placebo injection. TCRdb's copy holds only in-frame clones and misses some; the assay was immunoSEQ multiplex PCR. The sample shows some 420,000 clones, approximately 88% of them seen only once. This sample comprised peripheral blood, obtained in a trial of Ad26.COV2.S vaccine versus placebo. The source of these receptors is a person between 18 and 60 years old who received the Ad26.COV2.S COVID-19 vaccine or a placebo.

V is TRBV3-1 (or the pseudogene TRBV3-2) and J is TRBJ1-4; D uncertain. Germline assignment: CDR1 LGHDT and CDR2 YNNKEL (reference sequence). This CDR3 region has 16 residues. V lost 0 bases and J 10 bases, leaving 18 bases between the germline ends. For the CDR3, the DNA is TGTGCCAGCAGCCAAGATTTTTCTGCAGACCGTCGAAAACTGTTTTTT. Translated, it gives CASSQDFSADRRKLFF.

The chain joins TRBV6-1 to TRBJ1-2, with D unclear. V was pared by 3 bases and J by 3 bases, with 11 bases between. The CDR3 covers 14 residues. The V gene's germline CDR1 is MNHNS and CDR2 SASEGT. The CDR3 nucleotides are TGTGCCAGCAGTGATCAGATCGACTACTATGGCTACACCTTC. It is translated as CASSDQIDYYGYTF.

This chain uses TRBV7-9 with TRBJ2-3, with D possibly being TRBD1 (6 bases). Germline CDR1 and CDR2: SEHNR and FQNEAQ (reference sequence). This CDR3 has 16 residues. V lost 5 bases and J lost 4, with 19 bases in between. CDR3 protein: CASSARDTERSDTQYF. Written as DNA, the CDR3 is TGTGCCAGCAGCGCTCGGGACACGGAAAGATCAGATACGCAGTATTTT.

The rearrangement joins TRBV7-3 to TRBJ2-2; D is undetermined. Germline loops: CDR1 SGHTA, CDR2 FQGTGA. The CDR3 consists of 15 residues. V dropped 5 bases and J dropped 0 bases, with 10 bases sitting between them. This CDR3 is CASSMTTPNTGELFF. CDR3 nucleotide sequence: TGTGCCAGCAGCATGACAACCCCGAACACCGGGGAGCTGTTTTTT.

The chain couples TRBV19 to TRBJ1-5; the D is unclear. CDR3 length: 15 residues. Germline V gives CDR1 LNHDA, CDR2 SQIVND (reference sequence). V lost 7 bases and J lost 4, with 17 bases in between. CDR3 protein: CASTFVKLLNQPQHF. The CDR3 region has the DNA TGTGCCAGTACCTTCGTTAAGTTGCTTAATCAGCCCCAGCATTTT.

This chain connects TRBV19 to TRBJ1-1; D not resolved. Between the trimmed V and J ends, which lost 6 bases and 0 bases, there was a span of 8 bases. Germline V gene sequence: CDR1 LNHDA, CDR2 SQIVND (reference sequence). The CDR3 spans 13 residues. CDR3 loop: CASRTNMNTEAFF. CDR3 nucleotide sequence: TGTGCCAGTAGGACGAACATGAACACTGAAGCTTTCTTT.

The rearrangement links TRBV5-1 to TRBJ1-2, with D unresolved. The ends were cut back, 3 bases at V and 3 bases at J, with 9 bases in the middle. There are 13 residues in the CDR3. Germline V CDR1 and CDR2: SGHRS, YFSETQ. The DNA of the CDR3 is TGCGCCAGCAGCTGCCCCCGGGACTATGGCTACACCTTC. Translating it yields CASSCPRDYGYTF.

The chain has TRBV15 and TRBJ2-7; tentatively, D is TRBD1 (6 bases). The CDR3 runs to 14 residues. Germline CDR1 reads LNHNV; CDR2 reads YYDKDF (reference sequence). V gave up 4 bases and J gave up 7 bases, with 17 bases separating them. CDR3 in DNA: TGTGCCACCAGCATCCGCAACAGGGTTGCAGAGCAGTACTTC. As protein: CATSIRNRVAEQYF.

CDR3 sequence reads: CASSPSYSAVIQYF. CDR3 nucleotides: TGTGCCAGCAGCCCATCTTACTCAGCGGTCATTCAGTACTTC. The J gene is TRBJ2-4, the V gene TRBV7-2, with D possibly matching TRBD2 (5 bases). V was cut by 5 bases and J by 9 bases, with 17 bases left in between. The CDR3 sequence is 14 residues long. The germline V gene encodes CDR1 SGHTA and CDR2 FQGNSA.

This clone showed up just a few times. V and J are TRBV5-6 and TRBJ2-2; D gene ambiguous. Germline values: CDR1 SGHDT, CDR2 YYEEEE. CDR3 length: 14 amino acids. Trimming removed 0 bases at V and 4 bases at J, with 7 bases between. CDR3 sequence (DNA): TGTGCCAGCAGCTTGGGTCGGTTCACCGGGGAGCTGTTTTTT. Translated, it gives CASSLGRFTGELFF.

The chain uses TRBV5-1 and TRBJ2-5, with 7 bases matching TRBD1. Germline V gene lookup returns CDR1 SGHRS and CDR2 YFSETQ. Trimming at V came to 0 bases and at J to 5 bases, leaving 7 bases not matched to a gene. The CDR3 covers 15 residues. CDR3 in DNA: TGCGCCAGCAGCTTGGAGGGGGCGGTTGTGGAGACCCAGTACTTC. Translating it yields CASSLEGAVVETQYF.

The rearrangement links TRBV6-2 or TRBV6-3 to TRBJ1-2; D is unresolved. The germline V and J ends were trimmed by 3 bases and 6 bases, with 17 bases remaining between them. This CDR3 is built from 15 residues. Germline V lookup: CDR1 MNHEY, CDR2 SVGEGT. The CDR3 loop is CASSYFRSAANGYTF. In DNA form, the CDR3 reads TGTGCCAGCAGTTATTTTAGGTCCGCGGCTAATGGCTACACCTTC.

The chain joins TRBV19 to TRBJ1-1, with 7 bases that match TRBD1. Germline CDR1 LNHDA, CDR2 SQIVND (reference sequence). V trimming: 7 bases; J trimming: 5 bases; junction bases outside the gene matches: 4. This CDR3 has 12 residues. CDR3 loop: CASNVRGTEAFF. The CDR3 DNA sequence: TGTGCCAGTAACGTCAGGGGGACTGAAGCTTTCTTT.

This chain links TRBV11-2 with TRBJ2-2, with D maybe TRBD2 (7 bases). The germline V gene encodes CDR1 SGHAT and CDR2 FQNNGV. This CDR3 region has 16 residues. Between the trimmed V and J ends, which lost 5 bases and 7 bases, there was a span of 20 bases. The CDR3 loop is CASSPGGGARGGELFF. The CDR3 coding sequence is TGTGCCAGCAGCCCTGGTGGGGGGGCTCGAGGCGGGGAGCTGTTTTTT.

The V gene is TRBV2, the J gene TRBJ1-4; TRBD1 might be the D (5 bases). The CDR3 is made up of 16 amino acids. Trimming cost V 4 bases and J 5 bases, with 17 bases left between them. CDR1 is SNHLY, CDR2 FYNNEI, per germline. The CDR3 region has the DNA TGTGCCAGCAGTGGGGGGGACCCCCAATCGAATGAAAAACTGTTTTTT. It specifies CASSGGDPQSNEKLFF.

This sequence joins TRBV6-2 or TRBV6-3 and TRBJ2-1, with D possibly TRBD1 on 6 matching bases. Looked up from germline, CDR1 is MNHEY and CDR2 is SVGEGT. The CDR3 is 14 residues long. V lost 6 bases to trimming and J lost 4 bases, with 13 bases between them. The CDR3: CASSLKGEYNEQFF. The CDR3 DNA is TGTGCCAGCAGCTTGAAGGGGGAGTACAATGAGCAGTTCTTC.